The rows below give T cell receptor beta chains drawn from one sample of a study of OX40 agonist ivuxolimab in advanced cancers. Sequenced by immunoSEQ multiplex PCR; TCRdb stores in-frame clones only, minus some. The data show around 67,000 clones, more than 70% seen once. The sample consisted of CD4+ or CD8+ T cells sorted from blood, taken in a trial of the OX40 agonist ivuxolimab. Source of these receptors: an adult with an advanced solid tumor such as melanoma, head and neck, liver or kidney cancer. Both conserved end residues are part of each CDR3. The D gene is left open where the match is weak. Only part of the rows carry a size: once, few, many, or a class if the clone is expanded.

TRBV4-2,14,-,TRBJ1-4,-,CASSQVDSLEKLFF,TGTGCCAGCAGCCAAGTGGACAGTCTTGAAAAACTGTTTTTT
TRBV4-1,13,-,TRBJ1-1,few,CASSRGPSGEAFF,TGCGCCAGCAGCCGAGGGCCCAGCGGTGAAGCTTTCTTT
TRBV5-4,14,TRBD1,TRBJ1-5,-,CASSVRQGNQPQHF,TGTGCCAGCAGCGTAAGACAGGGGAATCAGCCCCAGCATTTT
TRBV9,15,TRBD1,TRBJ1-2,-,CASSRRDRVSNGYTF,TGTGCCAGCAGCCGCCGGGACAGGGTCTCGAATGGCTACACCTTC
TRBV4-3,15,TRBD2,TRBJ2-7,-,CASSQETSGVYEQYF,TGCGCCAGCAGCCAAGAAACTAGCGGGGTCTACGAGCAGTACTTC
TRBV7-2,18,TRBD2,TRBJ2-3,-,CASSPRGSSGGGADTQYF,TGTGCCAGCAGCCCCCGGGGTTCGAGCGGGGGTGGCGCGGATACGCAGTATTTT
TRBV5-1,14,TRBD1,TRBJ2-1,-,CASSSRQGGDEQFF,TGCGCCAGCAGCTCCAGACAGGGGGGCGATGAGCAGTTCTTC
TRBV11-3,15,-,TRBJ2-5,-,CASSLGLGRGETQYF,TGTGCCAGCAGCTTAGGGCTTGGCCGAGGAGAGACCCAGTACTTC
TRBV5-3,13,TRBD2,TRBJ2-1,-,CARGSLADNEQFF,TGTGCCAGAGGATCACTAGCGGACAATGAGCAGTTCTTC
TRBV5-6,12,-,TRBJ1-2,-,CASSFGRYGYTF,TGTGCCAGCAGCTTCGGGCGCTATGGCTACACCTTC
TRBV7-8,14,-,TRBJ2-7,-,CAWRGHSYSYEQYF,TGTGCCTGGAGGGGGCACAGCTACTCCTACGAGCAGTACTTC
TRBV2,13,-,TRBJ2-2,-,CASSEWNTGELFF,TGTGCCAGCAGTGAATGGAACACCGGGGAGCTGTTTTTT
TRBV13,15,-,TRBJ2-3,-,CASTLTSTGTDTQYF,TGTGCCAGCACCTTAACGTCCACTGGCACAGATACGCAGTATTTT
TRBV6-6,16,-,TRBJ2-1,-,CASSYSGRGSYNEQFF,TGTGCCAGCAGTTACTCGGGGCGGGGTTCCTACAATGAGCAGTTCTTC
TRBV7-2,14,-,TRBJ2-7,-,CASSLVRGPGEQYF,TGTGCCAGCAGCTTAGTCAGGGGCCCCGGCGAGCAGTACTTC
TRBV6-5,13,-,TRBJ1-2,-,CASRMDSNYGYTF,TGTGCCTCCAGGATGGACTCTAACTATGGCTACACCTTC
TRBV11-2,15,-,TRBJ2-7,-,CASSSNWDNSYEQYF,TGTGCCAGCAGCTCTAACTGGGACAACTCCTACGAGCAGTACTTC
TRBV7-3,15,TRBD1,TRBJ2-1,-,CASSLDRDPYNEQFF,TGTGCCAGCAGCCTCGACAGGGACCCCTACAATGAGCAGTTCTTC
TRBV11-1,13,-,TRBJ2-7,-,CASSPDNSYEQYF,TGTGCCAGCAGCCCGGACAACTCCTACGAGCAGTACTTC
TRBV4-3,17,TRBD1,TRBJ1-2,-,CASSQDHGTGANYGYTF,TGCGCCAGCAGCCAAGATCATGGGACAGGGGCTAACTATGGCTACACCTTC
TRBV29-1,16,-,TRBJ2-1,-,CSVEEGGASSYNEQFF,TGCAGCGTTGAAGAGGGGGGGGCGAGCTCCTACAATGAGCAGTTCTTC
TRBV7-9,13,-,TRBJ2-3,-,CASSSRDTDTQYF,TGTGCCAGCAGCTCCCGGGACACAGATACGCAGTATTTT
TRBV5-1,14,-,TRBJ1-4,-,CASSLPGAREKLFF,TGCGCCAGCAGCTTACCCGGGGCGCGGGAAAAACTGTTTTTT
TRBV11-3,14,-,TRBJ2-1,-,CASSTRGSYNEQFF,TGTGCCAGCAGCACCAGGGGCTCCTACAATGAGCAGTTCTTC
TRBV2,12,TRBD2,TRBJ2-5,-,CASSDREGTQYF,TGTGCCAGCAGTGATAGGGAGGGGACCCAGTACTTC
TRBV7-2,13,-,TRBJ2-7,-,CASSLRLAAEQYF,TGTGCCAGCAGCTTAAGGCTAGCTGCAGAGCAGTACTTC
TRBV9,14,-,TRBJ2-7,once,CASSADIFSYEQYF,TGTGCCAGCAGCGCCGACATATTCTCCTACGAGCAGTACTTC
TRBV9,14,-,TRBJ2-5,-,CASSVLGQLETQYF,TGTGCCAGCAGCGTCCTCGGACAGTTAGAGACCCAGTACTTC
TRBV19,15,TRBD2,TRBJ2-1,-,CASRRLAGGSSEQFF,TGTGCCAGTAGAAGACTAGCGGGAGGCAGTAGTGAGCAGTTCTTC
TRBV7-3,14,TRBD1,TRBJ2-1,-,CASSHPDRGVWQFF,TGTGCCAGCAGCCATCCTGACAGGGGAGTCTGGCAGTTCTTC
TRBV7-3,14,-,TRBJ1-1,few,CASSLVGMNTEAFF,TGTGCCAGCAGCTTGGTTGGCATGAACACTGAAGCTTTCTTT
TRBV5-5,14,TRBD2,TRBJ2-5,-,CASSLGLAGETQYF,TGTGCCAGCAGCTTGGGACTAGCCGGAGAGACCCAGTACTTC
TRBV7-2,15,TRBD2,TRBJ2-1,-,CASSSTSRPYNEQFF,TGTGCCAGCAGCTCGACTAGCCGGCCCTACAATGAGCAGTTCTTC
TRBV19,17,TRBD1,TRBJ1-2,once,CASSQITPGQGTYGYTF,TGTGCCAGTAGCCAAATTACTCCGGGACAGGGGACCTATGGCTACACCTTC
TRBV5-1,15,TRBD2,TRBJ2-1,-,CASTPGPGGNNEQFF,TGCGCCAGCACCCCGGGGCCCGGGGGGAACAATGAGCAGTTCTTC
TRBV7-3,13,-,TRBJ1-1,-,CASSLIYDSEAFF,TGTGCCAGCAGCTTAATTTATGACTCTGAAGCTTTCTTT
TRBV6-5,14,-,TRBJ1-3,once,CASTRAGTGNTIYF,TGTGCCAGCACCCGAGCGGGGACGGGAAACACCATATATTTT
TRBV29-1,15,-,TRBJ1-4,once,CSVGLDAHHNEKLFF,TGCAGCGTTGGTCTGGACGCTCACCATAATGAAAAACTGTTTTTT
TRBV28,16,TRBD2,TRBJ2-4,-,CASSNGGNQAKNIQYF,TGTGCCAGCTCGAACGGGGGGAACCAAGCCAAAAACATTCAGTACTTC
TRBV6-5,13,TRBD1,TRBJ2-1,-,CATGDERYNEQFF,TGTGCAACAGGGGACGAACGCTACAATGAGCAGTTCTTC
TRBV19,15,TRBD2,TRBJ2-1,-,CASSPWEREGHEQFF,TGTGCCAGTAGCCCCTGGGAGCGGGAAGGACATGAGCAGTTCTTC
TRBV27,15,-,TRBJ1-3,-,CASSLSVGRRNTIYF,TGTGCCAGCAGTCTGTCCGTGGGGAGGAGAAACACCATATATTTT
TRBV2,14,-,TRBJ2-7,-,CASSEDRAPDEQYF,TGTGCCAGCAGTGAAGACAGGGCGCCGGACGAGCAGTACTTC
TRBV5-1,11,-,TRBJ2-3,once,CASSLEDTQYF,TGCGCCAGCAGCTTAGAAGATACGCAGTATTTT
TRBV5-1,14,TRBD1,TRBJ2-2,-,CASSSQGATGELFF,TGCGCCAGCAGCAGCCAGGGGGCAACCGGGGAGCTGTTTTTT
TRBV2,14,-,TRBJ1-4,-,CASSEYGGREKLFF,TGTGCCAGCAGTGAATATGGGGGTCGGGAAAAACTGTTTTTT
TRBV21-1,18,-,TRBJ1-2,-,CASNEARDSRDLNYGYTF,TGTGCCAGCAACGAGGCCCGGGACAGCCGCGACCTTAACTATGGCTACACCTTC
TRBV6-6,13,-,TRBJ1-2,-,CASSPGPAYGYTF,TGTGCCAGCAGTCCCGGGCCGGCCTATGGCTACACCTTC
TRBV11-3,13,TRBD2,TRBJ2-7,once,CASSDGGAYEQYF,TGTGCCAGCAGCGACGGGGGGGCCTACGAGCAGTACTTC
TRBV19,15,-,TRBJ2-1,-,CASSVSGGLNNEQFF,TGTGCCAGTAGTGTCTCAGGTGGACTGAACAATGAGCAGTTCTTC
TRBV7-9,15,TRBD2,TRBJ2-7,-,CASSPAAAGDHEQYF,TGTGCCAGCAGCCCGGCGGCGGCGGGGGACCACGAGCAGTACTTC
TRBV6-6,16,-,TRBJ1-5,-,CASMAGREMGNQPQHF,TGTGCCAGCATGGCTGGGAGGGAAATGGGCAATCAGCCCCAGCATTTT
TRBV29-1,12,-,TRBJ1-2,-,CSVESSNDGYTF,TGCAGCGTTGAATCTTCCAATGATGGCTACACCTTC
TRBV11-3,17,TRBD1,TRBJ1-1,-,CASSLDGAGGMNTEAFF,TGTGCCAGCAGCTTAGATGGGGCAGGGGGCATGAACACTGAAGCTTTCTTT